Shown below are 18 T cell receptor beta chains from a single sample sequenced in a study of cytomegalovirus exposure and HLA in healthy donors. Primers included in the PCR were 60 Vbeta and 13 Jbeta primers. Here immunoSEQ multiplex PCR was the method, and the copy in TCRdb shows in-frame clones only, minus some. Of 200,000 to 250,000 clones listed, about three quarters are singletons. The specimen sequenced was PBMCs. The receptors here all came from a woman aged 55-69 years in good health and CMV-seropositive.

This chain joins TRBV30 and TRBJ2-7; TRBD2 matches 7 bases. Germline-derived CDR1 and CDR2 are GTSNPN and SVGIG (reference sequence). The V segment lost 2 bases and the J segment 5 bases; nucleotides outside the gene matches: 6. This CDR3 is built from 13 residues. The CDR3 bases are TGTGCCTGGAGTTGGGGGGGACGGGACGAGCAGTACTTC. The encoded protein is CAWSWGGRDEQYF.

The rearrangement uses TRBV7-2 and TRBJ2-4; D unclear. CDR3 length: 14 amino acids. Germline loops: CDR1 SGHTA, CDR2 FQGNSA. The V gene lost 5 bases and the J gene lost 4 bases, with 12 bases spanning the gap. CDR3 sequence reads: CASSPPETKNIQYF. The DNA of the CDR3 is TGTGCCAGCAGCCCGCCGGAGACTAAAAACATTCAGTACTTC.

The chain combines TRBV2 with TRBJ1-5; TRBD1 matches 12 bases. The CDR3 covers 14 residues. Losses at the gene ends were 6 bases for V and 7 bases for J; bases not matched to a gene: 4. Germline V gives CDR1 SNHLY, CDR2 FYNNEI. The CDR3 DNA is TGTGCCAGCAGCGGGACAGGGGGCCAGCAGCCCCAGCATTTT. Translated, it gives CASSGTGGQQPQHF.

This chain connects TRBV27 to TRBJ1-6; 8 bases align to TRBD1. Germline lookup yields CDR1 MNHEY and CDR2 SMNVEV (reference sequence). Trimming took 6 bases from V and 0 from J; bases not matched to a gene: 7. CDR3 length equals 17 residues. CDR3 loop: CASRLRQGSSYNSPLHF. As DNA, the CDR3 is TGTGCCAGCAGATTACGACAGGGGAGCTCCTATAATTCACCCCTCCACTTT.

This chain uses TRBV29-1 with TRBJ1-1; 7 nucleotides align to TRBD1. Looked up from germline, CDR1 is SQVTM and CDR2 is ANQGSEA. The junction had 0 bases not matched to a gene; V was cut back by 4 bases and J by 1 base. The CDR3 runs to 12 residues. CDR3 protein: CSVGQGNTEAFF. CDR3 DNA: TGCAGCGTTGGACAGGGGAACACTGAAGCTTTCTTT.

This chain connects TRBV18 to TRBJ2-5; no definite D call. V lost 6 bases and J lost 4, with 15 bases in between. Germline V CDR1 and CDR2: KGHSH, LQKENI. The CDR3 contains 14 residues. The CDR3 protein is CASSPGFTRETQYF. CDR3 nucleotide sequence: TGTGCCAGCTCCCCTGGTTTTACGCGAGAGACCCAGTACTTC.

The rearrangement uses TRBV28 and TRBJ2-7; D might be TRBD1 (5 bases). The germline CDR1 and CDR2 sequences are MDHEN and SYDVKM. V gave up 4 bases and J gave up 5 bases, with 15 bases separating them. The CDR3 contains 14 residues. CDR3 DNA: TGTGCCAGCAGTTCCCGGGCAGGGCCCCACGAGCAGTACTTC. It encodes CASSSRAGPHEQYF.

This clone was seen more than once but under ten times. This chain connects TRBV28 to TRBJ1-2, with TRBD1 matching over 8 bases. Germline lookup yields CDR1 MDHEN and CDR2 SYDVKM. The V and J ends lost 5 bases and 6 bases, in that order; junction bases with no gene match: 8. This CDR3 is 14 amino acids long. In DNA form, the CDR3 reads TGTGCCAGCAGTCCACACGACAGGGGTCATGGCTACACCTTC. It is translated as CASSPHDRGHGYTF.

This chain links TRBV2 with TRBJ2-5, with 10 bases that match TRBD1. The CDR3 extends over 14 amino acids. V shed 7 bases, J shed 5 bases, and the junction held 7 bases outside the gene matches. Germline lookup yields CDR1 SNHLY and CDR2 FYNNEI. CDR3 protein: CASKLDRGQETQYF. Written as DNA, the CDR3 is TGTGCCAGCAAACTAGACAGGGGGCAGGAGACCCAGTACTTC.

This sequence joins TRBV28 and TRBJ1-5; D is unclear. V lost 4 bases to trimming and J lost 2 bases, with 12 bases between them. This CDR3 has 15 residues. Germline V gene sequence: CDR1 MDHEN, CDR2 SYDVKM. In DNA, the CDR3 is TGTGCCAGCAGTTCTTTCGAACGCGGCAATCAGCCCCAGCATTTT. Translation: CASSSFERGNQPQHF.

V usage is TRBV5-1 and J usage is TRBJ2-3; D is undetermined. The V gene lost 0 bases and the J gene lost 3 bases, with 5 bases spanning the gap. The CDR3 is 13 amino acids. The V gene's germline CDR1 is SGHRS and CDR2 YFSETQ. The CDR3 nucleotides are TGCGCCAGCAGCTTGGCCACAACAGATACGCAGTATTTT. It is translated as CASSLATTDTQYF.

The chain employs TRBV19 and TRBJ2-4, with D possibly being TRBD2 (5 bases). The CDR3 spans 12 residues. V lost 6 bases and J 8 bases, leaving 11 bases between the germline ends. The V gene's germline CDR1 is LNHDA and CDR2 SQIVND (reference sequence). The CDR3: CASSPKRDIQYF. The CDR3 nucleotides read TGTGCCAGTAGCCCCAAGAGGGACATTCAGTACTTC.

This chain connects TRBV7-9 to TRBJ1-2; TRBD1 matches 7 bases. V trimming: 5 bases; J trimming: 4 bases; junction bases outside the gene matches: 4. This CDR3 has 13 amino acids. Germline values: CDR1 SEHNR, CDR2 FQNEAQ (reference sequence). The CDR3 loop is CASSTRTGYGYTF. The CDR3 nucleotides are TGTGCCAGCAGCACCCGGACAGGCTATGGCTACACCTTC.

The chain uses TRBV7-9 and TRBJ2-2; 9 positions agree with TRBD2. This CDR3 is 16 amino acids long. Trimming cost V 5 bases and J 4 bases; bases outside gene matches: 8. Germline CDR1 SEHNR, CDR2 FQNEAQ (reference sequence). This CDR3 is CASSRSGRGGTGELFF. In DNA form, the CDR3 reads TGTGCCAGCAGCCGTAGCGGGAGAGGCGGCACCGGGGAGCTGTTTTTT.

V and J are TRBV7-2 and TRBJ2-2, with D perhaps matching TRBD1 (6 bases). V gave up 5 bases and J gave up 1 base, with 14 bases separating them. This CDR3 is 16 amino acids long. CDR1 is SGHTA, CDR2 FQGNSA, per germline. This CDR3 is CASSPRGFRNTGELFF. CDR3 DNA: TGTGCCAGCAGCCCCAGGGGTTTTAGGAACACCGGGGAGCTGTTTTTT.

The chain carries TRBV11-1 and TRBJ2-7; D remains ambiguous. The CDR3 totals 13 residues. Trimming took 0 bases from V and 3 from J, leaving 6 bases between them. CDR1 is SGHAT, CDR2 FQDESV, per germline (reference sequence). In DNA, the CDR3 is TGTGCCAGCAGCTTAGCGGCAGGCTACGAGCAGTACTTC. Translating gives CASSLAAGYEQYF.

As to this clone: The sample has other DNA sequences that encode this CDR3 too. The chain recombines TRBV5-4 with TRBJ2-1, with 11 bases identical to TRBD2. This CDR3 region has 15 residues. In germline, CDR1 is SGHNT, CDR2 YYREEE (reference sequence). J gave up 6 bases and V 5 bases, and 7 bases lay outside the gene matches. The CDR3 region has the DNA TGTGCCAGCAGTTTAGCTAGCGGGGGGCTCAATGAGCAGTTCTTC. This gives the protein CASSLASGGLNEQFF.

The chain is built from TRBV15 and TRBJ2-7, with D uncertain. This CDR3 is built from 14 residues. V lost 3 bases to trimming and J lost 0 bases, with 9 bases between them. From germline, CDR1 is LNHNV and CDR2 YYDKDF (reference sequence). CDR3: CATSSFTISYEQYF. The CDR3 DNA reads TGTGCCACCAGCAGCTTCACAATCTCCTACGAGCAGTACTTC.